This T cell receptor (beta chain) stems from a study of cytomegalovirus exposure and HLA in healthy donors. V gave up 11 bases and J gave up 6 bases; unmatched junction bases: 6. Germline lookup yields CDR1 MNHNS and CDR2 SASEGT. The CDR3 has 13 amino acids. PCR primers comprised 60 Vbeta and 13 Jbeta primers. Profiling relied on immunoSEQ multiplex PCR, and the TCRdb table lists in-frame clones only, not all of them. The table includes about 130,000 clones, roughly 75% detected once. The rearrangement joins TRBV6-1 to TRBJ2-1; 11 bases fit TRBD2. The sequence was obtained from a man aged 25-45 years in good health. Sequenced: PBMCs. The DNA for the CDR3 is TGTGCCGCGACTAGCGGGATGATCAATGAGCAGTTCTTC. It codes for CAATSGMINEQFF.